Below, 7 T cell receptor beta chains from the same sample are listed, as sequenced in a study of shared clonotypes between healthy human individuals. The assay was immunoSEQ multiplex PCR, and TCRdb's table has in-frame clones only and misses some. In the table there are fewer than 1.6 million clones, approximately 98.5% of which are singletons. The sample consisted of naive CD4+ T cells sorted from blood. Subset: CD45RA+ positively selected. All receptors come from a man aged 30 to 45 in good health.

The chain recombines TRBV19 with TRBJ2-1, with TRBD2 identical over 10 bases. V lost 1 base, J lost 9 bases, and 9 bases stayed unmatched. Germline V gene sequence: CDR1 LNHDA, CDR2 SQIVND (reference sequence). The CDR3 is made up of 16 amino acids. The CDR3 reads CASSIVSSGRTGEQFF. In nucleotides, the CDR3 is TGTGCCAGTAGTATAGTGTCTAGCGGGAGAACTGGTGAGCAGTTCTTC.

In this sample, this clone turned up once. This chain links TRBV5-4 with TRBJ2-3; 12 nucleotides match TRBD2. The ends lost 4 bases at V and 5 bases at J; junction bases unmatched: 11. Germline loops: CDR1 SGHNT, CDR2 YYREEE (reference sequence). The CDR3 totals 17 residues. The CDR3: CASSPGTGLAGLDTQYF. CDR3 DNA sequence: TGTGCCAGCAGCCCGGGGACGGGACTAGCGGGTTTAGATACGCAGTATTTT.

This clone is a singleton in its sample. Other DNA sequences in this specimen translate into the identical CDR3. The rearrangement joins TRBV7-2 to TRBJ1-1; D possibly corresponds to TRBD1 (5 bases). Trimming removed 3 bases at V and 2 bases at J, with 10 bases between. The CDR3 contains 14 residues. The germline V gene encodes CDR1 SGHTA and CDR2 FQGNSA. Here the CDR3 DNA reads TGTGCCAGCAGCTTCGGGCAGGGCAACACTGAAGCTTTCTTT. Its translation: CASSFGQGNTEAFF.

J is TRBJ2-5 and V is TRBV5-5, with D possibly TRBD2 on 6 matching bases. The CDR3 consists of 16 residues. CDR1 and CDR2 (germline): SGHKS, YYEKEE (reference sequence). Trimming stripped 0 bases from V and 5 bases from J, with 17 bases between. The CDR3 loop is CASSLALGRIGETQYF. CDR3 DNA: TGTGCCAGCAGCTTGGCGCTGGGGAGGATTGGGGAGACCCAGTACTTC.

The chain recombines TRBV6-6 with TRBJ1-4; TRBD1 might be the D (5 bases). The CDR3 spans 14 residues. Between the trimmed V and J ends, which lost 2 bases and 2 bases, there was a span of 6 bases. CDR1 is MNHNY and CDR2 is SVGAGI in the germline V gene (reference sequence). The CDR3 DNA follows: TGTGCCAGCAGTTACCCAGGGACTAATGAAAAACTGTTTTTT. Translation gives CASSYPGTNEKLFF.

Regarding this clone: The same CDR3 arises from other DNA sequences in this sample as well. The chain is built from TRBV5-4 and TRBJ2-1; D is possibly TRBD2 (6 bases). Germline V gene sequence: CDR1 SGHNT, CDR2 YYREEE (reference sequence). The CDR3 loop spans 13 amino acids. V shed 3 bases and J shed 7 bases, with 11 bases lying between them. CDR3 coding DNA: TGTGCCAGCAGCTACGGACTAAATAATGAGCAGTTCTTC. This codes for CASSYGLNNEQFF.

This clone was recorded once. The chain combines TRBV9 with TRBJ2-7; D gene uncertain. CDR1 and CDR2 from the germline V gene are SGDLS and YYNGEE. V dropped 1 base and J dropped 3 bases, with 5 bases sitting between them. The CDR3 extends over 12 amino acids. The CDR3 DNA reads as TGTGCCAGCAGCGTATACGACTACGAGCAGTACTTC. It is translated as CASSVYDYEQYF. The full variable domain, with the rest looked up from reference TRBV9 and TRBJ2-7, is DSGVTQTPKHLITATGQRVTLRCSPRSGDLSVYWYQQSLDQGLQFLIQYYNGEERAKGNILERFSAQQFPDLHSELNLSSLELGDSALYFCASSVYDYEQYFGPGTRLTVT.